Below are 29 T cell receptor beta chains sequenced from a single sample in a study of blood T cell repertoires in COVID-19. Libraries were prepared by immunoSEQ multiplex PCR; TCRdb keeps only in-frame clonotypes and omits some of them. The repertoire has a few hundred thousand clones, roughly 81% of them found once; the top ten carry around 0.97%. The specimen sequenced was peripheral blood. The receptors originated from a man aged 40-49 years with acute or convalescent COVID-19.

This sequence joins TRBV15 and TRBJ1-5, with 7 positions matching TRBD1. CDR1 is LNHNV and CDR2 is YYDKDF in the germline V gene (reference sequence). V shed 1 base and J 2 bases; nucleotides not matched to a gene: 8. CDR3 size: 17 residues. The CDR3 protein is CATSRARGDWGNQPQHF. The CDR3 coding sequence is TGTGCCACCAGCAGAGCCAGGGGGGATTGGGGCAATCAGCCCCAGCATTTT.

The rearrangement uses TRBV5-4 and TRBJ2-7; TRBD2 agrees at 8 bases. J gave up 2 bases and V 1 base, and 2 bases lay outside the gene matches. The CDR3 runs to 14 residues. The germline V gene has CDR1 SGHNT and CDR2 YYREEE (reference sequence). The CDR3 bases are TGTGCCAGCAGCTTGTCAGCGGGGGCCTACGAGCAGTACTTC. Translating gives CASSLSAGAYEQYF.

The J gene is TRBJ1-5, the V gene TRBV2; the D gene is possibly TRBD1 (6 bases). Trimming took 4 bases from V and 5 from J, leaving 18 bases between them. There are 16 residues in the CDR3. Germline CDR1 reads SNHLY; CDR2 reads FYNNEI. As DNA, the CDR3 is TGTGCCAGCAGTGTCCCCGGGAGGGGGGCGGATCAGCCCCAGCATTTT. Translating gives CASSVPGRGADQPQHF. The whole variable domain, remainder taken from reference TRBV2 and TRBJ1-5, is EPEVTQTPSHQVTQMGQEVILRCVPISNHLYFYWYRQILGQKVEFLVSFYNNEISEKSEIFDDQFSVERPDGSNFTLKIRSTKLEDSAMYFCASSVPGRGADQPQHFGDGTRLSIL.

This clone is a singleton in its sample. The V gene is TRBV5-1, the J gene TRBJ2-1; 7 nucleotides line up with TRBD1. CDR3 length: 14 residues. With 4 bases clipped from V and 0 bases from J, the junction kept 1 base outside the gene matches. In germline, CDR1 is SGHRS, CDR2 YFSETQ. The CDR3 DNA sequence: TGCGCCAGCAGCCAGGGGGACTCCTACAATGAGCAGTTCTTC. Translated, it gives CASSQGDSYNEQFF.

The V call is TRBV7-8, the J call TRBJ1-5; 9 bases are shared with TRBD1. Losses at the gene ends were 5 bases for V and 4 bases for J; bases not matched to a gene: 6. Germline values: CDR1 SGHVS, CDR2 FQNEAQ. The CDR3 is made up of 15 amino acids. CDR3 amino acids: CASSVQGAINQPQHF. The CDR3, as DNA: TGTGCCAGCAGCGTACAGGGGGCGATAAATCAGCCCCAGCATTTT.

This clone was seen a single time. This chain joins TRBV27 and TRBJ2-5; 10 nucleotides line up with TRBD2. There are 15 residues in the CDR3. Germline V lookup: CDR1 MNHEY, CDR2 SMNVEV (reference sequence). V shed 4 bases, J shed 1 base, and the junction held 3 bases outside the gene matches. This chain's CDR3 is CASSSLAGGQETQYF. CDR3 in DNA: TGTGCCAGCAGTTCATTAGCGGGGGGCCAAGAGACCCAGTACTTC.

The J gene is TRBJ2-7, the V gene TRBV2; 8 bases match TRBD2. After removal of 8 bases from V and 1 base from J, the junction contained 7 bases not matched to a gene. Per the germline V gene, CDR1 is SNHLY and CDR2 is FYNNEI. The CDR3 loop spans 14 amino acids. CDR3 sequence reads: CASGLAGGSYEQYF. CDR3 in DNA: TGTGCCAGCGGTCTAGCGGGTGGTTCCTACGAGCAGTACTTC.

The V gene is TRBV6-6, the J gene TRBJ1-5; 9 bases fit TRBD1. The CDR3 length is 16 residues. Per germline, CDR1 MNHNY and CDR2 SVGAGI (reference sequence). The trim removed 5 bases at V and 3 bases at J, leaving 8 bases unmatched. CDR3 nucleotides: TGTGCCAGCAGTCAACGGGACAGGGCCTCCAATCAGCCCCAGCATTTT. This gives the protein CASSQRDRASNQPQHF.

This sequence joins TRBV7-8 and TRBJ1-1; D may be TRBD1 (5 bases). The length of the CDR3 is 15 residues. Trimming stripped 3 bases from V and 4 bases from J, with 15 bases between. Germline CDR1 reads SGHVS; CDR2 reads FQNEAQ. CDR3 region: CASSFLVGGTTEAFF. CDR3 nucleotide sequence: TGTGCCAGCAGCTTTCTCGTCGGGGGGACCACTGAAGCTTTCTTT.

J is TRBJ2-1 and V is TRBV6-4, with 12 positions matching TRBD2. This CDR3 spans 15 amino acids. V gave up 6 bases and J gave up 3 bases; unmatched junction bases: 3. Germline lookup yields CDR1 MRHNA and CDR2 SNTAGT. The CDR3 is CASSTLAGGYNEQFF. In nucleotides, the CDR3 is TGTGCCAGCAGCACACTAGCGGGGGGCTACAATGAGCAGTTCTTC.

V is TRBV9 and J is TRBJ2-5; the match to TRBD2 covers 11 bases. V trimming: 0 bases; J trimming: 2 bases; junction bases outside the gene matches: 6. Looked up from germline, CDR1 is SGDLS and CDR2 is YYNGEE. This CDR3 contains 17 residues. CDR3: CASSVASTSGGQETQYF. CDR3 DNA sequence: TGTGCCAGCAGCGTAGCCTCAACTAGCGGGGGACAAGAGACCCAGTACTTC.

The rearrangement joins TRBV6-5 to TRBJ2-5; 12 positions match TRBD2. Per the germline V gene, CDR1 is MNHEY and CDR2 is SVGAGI. The CDR3 totals 14 residues. V shed 4 bases, J shed 5 bases, and the junction held 2 bases outside the gene matches. The DNA of the CDR3 is TGTGCCAGCAGTTCTAGCGGGGGGGATGAGACCCAGTACTTC. Amino acids: CASSSSGGDETQYF.

The rearrangement links TRBV5-1 to TRBJ1-1; no clear D. Germline CDR1 reads SGHRS; CDR2 reads YFSETQ. The V end was cut by 0 bases, the J end by 4 bases, with 7 bases between. This CDR3 has 13 amino acids. This CDR3 is CASSLDLSTEAFF. The CDR3 DNA reads as TGCGCCAGCAGCTTGGACCTGAGCACTGAAGCTTTCTTT.

The chain couples TRBV2 to TRBJ1-2, with TRBD1 matching over 7 bases. The CDR3 contains 15 residues. CDR1 SNHLY and CDR2 FYNNEI come from the germline V gene. V trimming: 9 bases; J trimming: 3 bases; junction bases outside the gene matches: 13. The CDR3 here is CASRRQGLRDYGYTF. Written as DNA, the CDR3 is TGTGCCAGTAGGAGACAGGGCCTTCGAGACTATGGCTACACCTTC. The whole variable domain, remainder taken from reference TRBV2 and TRBJ1-2, is EPEVTQTPSHQVTQMGQEVILRCVPISNHLYFYWYRQILGQKVEFLVSFYNNEISEKSEIFDDQFSVERPDGSNFTLKIRSTKLEDSAMYFCASRRQGLRDYGYTFGSGTRLTVV.

This clone was detected a few times. This chain uses TRBV10-3 with TRBJ1-2; D unresolved. The length of the CDR3 is 12 residues. Germline values: CDR1 ENHRY, CDR2 SYGVKD. V lost 5 bases and J lost 5, with 9 bases in between. The CDR3 loop reads CAISPDGYGYTF. As DNA, the CDR3 is TGTGCCATCAGTCCCGACGGGTATGGCTACACCTTC.

The V and J genes are TRBV5-1 and TRBJ2-7; possibly TRBD2 for D (6 bases). There are 14 residues in the CDR3. CDR1 and CDR2 from the germline V gene are SGHRS and YFSETQ. V lost 0 bases to trimming and J lost 5 bases, with 12 bases between them. This CDR3 reads CASSLEFGGDEQYF. CDR3 coding DNA: TGCGCCAGCAGCTTGGAATTCGGAGGGGACGAGCAGTACTTC.

With regard to this clone: The sample holds other DNA sequences that translate to the same CDR3. The V gene is TRBV18, the J gene TRBJ1-1, with 10 nucleotides matching TRBD1. The V gene end was trimmed by 5 bases and the J gene end by 4 bases; junction bases not matched to a gene: 4. The CDR3 consists of 14 residues. Germline V CDR1 and CDR2: KGHSH, LQKENI. In nucleotides, the CDR3 is TGTGCCAGCTCAAGCGGACAGGGGGGCACTGAAGCTTTCTTT. Protein: CASSSGQGGTEAFF.

V usage is TRBV24-1 and J usage is TRBJ2-6, with D hard to call. Per germline, CDR1 KGHDR and CDR2 SFDVKD. V lost 4 bases, J lost 0 bases, and 9 bases lay in between. The CDR3 consists of 16 residues. The CDR3 sequence: CATSDAHNSGANVLTF. The CDR3 bases are TGTGCCACCAGTGACGCACACAACTCTGGGGCCAACGTCCTGACTTTC.

J is TRBJ2-3 and V is TRBV10-1; TRBD2 agrees at 9 bases. The CDR3 has 16 residues. CDR1 is WNHNN, CDR2 SYGVQD, per germline (reference sequence). Trimming took 2 bases from V and 2 from J; bases not matched to a gene: 5. CDR3 protein: CASSEGLAGNTDTQYF. CDR3 DNA: TGCGCCAGCAGTGAGGGGCTAGCGGGAAACACAGATACGCAGTATTTT.

The chain joins TRBV6-2 or TRBV6-3 to TRBJ1-2; TRBD1 matches at 7 bases. Germline assignment: CDR1 MNHEY and CDR2 SVGEGT. The ends lost 5 bases at V and 6 bases at J; junction bases unmatched: 6. The CDR3 is made up of 13 amino acids. The DNA of the CDR3 is TGTGCCAGCAGTCTGCAGGGGGTCGATGGCTACACCTTC. Encoded protein: CASSLQGVDGYTF.

This clone was seen many times. The chain recombines TRBV7-8 with TRBJ1-1; 8 bases align to TRBD1. V gave up 2 bases and J gave up 3 bases; unmatched junction bases: 2. The CDR3 is 14 residues long. Per germline, CDR1 SGHVS and CDR2 FQNEAQ. CDR3 sequence (DNA): TGTGCCAGCAGCTTAATGGACAGGGACACTGAAGCTTTCTTT. Protein product: CASSLMDRDTEAFF.

V and J are TRBV2 and TRBJ2-7; possibly TRBD1 for D (5 bases). CDR1 SNHLY and CDR2 FYNNEI come from the germline V gene. The ends were cut back, 5 bases at V and 2 bases at J, with 7 bases in the middle. The CDR3 length is 12 residues. CDR3 amino acids: CASSTGPYEQYF. Written as DNA, the CDR3 is TGTGCCAGCAGTACAGGCCCCTACGAGCAGTACTTC. The variable domain in full, completed from reference TRBV2 and TRBJ2-7, reads EPEVTQTPSHQVTQMGQEVILRCVPISNHLYFYWYRQILGQKVEFLVSFYNNEISEKSEIFDDQFSVERPDGSNFTLKIRSTKLEDSAMYFCASSTGPYEQYFGPGTRLTVT.

This rearrangement joins TRBV5-1 to TRBJ2-1, with D tentatively TRBD2 (6 bases). This CDR3 spans 15 amino acids. Germline CDR1 is SGHRS and CDR2 is YFSETQ. V lost 0 bases and J lost 7, with 14 bases in between. CDR3 protein: CASSLEGTYRNEQFF. CDR3 DNA sequence: TGCGCCAGCAGCTTGGAGGGGACTTATCGTAATGAGCAGTTCTTC.

The sample holds one count of this clone. The chain has TRBV11-3 and TRBJ1-1, with D tentatively TRBD1 (5 bases). The V and J ends lost 2 bases and 7 bases respectively, with 8 bases between them. Per the germline V gene, CDR1 is SGHNT and CDR2 is YENEEA. The CDR3 consists of 12 residues. CDR3 in amino acids: CASSLQGSEAFF. The DNA for the CDR3 is TGTGCCAGCAGCTTACAGGGCAGTGAAGCTTTCTTT.

The V and J genes are TRBV29-1 and TRBJ1-2, with a weak D call TRBD1 (6 bases). Trimming shortened V by 6 bases and J by 2 bases, and 10 bases separated the two germline ends. The germline V gene has CDR1 SQVTM and CDR2 ANQGSEA. The CDR3 runs 12 residues. CDR3 loop: CSVTGLNYGYTF. CDR3 nucleotides: TGCAGCGTGACAGGTCTAAACTATGGCTACACCTTC.

This chain joins TRBV28 and TRBJ1-4; TRBD1 is a possible D gene (6 bases). Germline loops: CDR1 MDHEN, CDR2 SYDVKM. Trimming removed 6 bases from V and 7 bases from J, with 12 bases in between. The CDR3 contains 13 residues. In nucleotides, the CDR3 is TGTGCCAGCAGCCGGACAGATCGTGAAAAACTGTTTTTT. This translates into CASSRTDREKLFF.

Only one count was recorded for this clone. This same CDR3 is encoded by further DNA sequences in the sample. V usage is TRBV5-4 and J usage is TRBJ1-1; D remains ambiguous. CDR1 SGHNT and CDR2 YYREEE come from the germline V gene (reference sequence). CDR3 length: 12 amino acids. Deletions cut 4 bases from V and 3 bases from J, with 7 bases between. CDR3 region: CASSRRDTEAFF. The CDR3 DNA reads TGTGCCAGCAGCCGTCGGGACACTGAAGCTTTCTTT.

This chain links TRBV7-9 with TRBJ1-1, with TRBD1 as a possible D gene (6 bases). Trimming stripped 9 bases from V and 7 bases from J, with 18 bases between. The germline gives CDR1 SEHNR, CDR2 FQNEAQ (reference sequence). The CDR3 has 13 amino acids. The CDR3, as DNA: TGTGCCAGTGCTTCCGGACAGTCGGATGAAGCTTTCTTT. Translating gives CASASGQSDEAFF.

The chain is built from TRBV30 and TRBJ2-3; no clear D gene. The CDR3 runs to 11 residues. The germline CDR1 and CDR2 sequences are GTSNPN and SVGIG (reference sequence). Trimming cost V 2 bases and J 2 bases, with 2 bases left between them. The CDR3 region has the DNA TGTGCCTGGAGTCTCACAGATACGCAGTATTTT. Protein: CAWSLTDTQYF.